This note documents a single TCR beta chain sequence. The target antigen is unknown. These data originate in a study of chemoradiotherapy in HPV16-positive cancers. Study at large: Candidate HPV-specific clones and shared TCR motifs came from a couple of HPV16-positive patients. Study observations and caveats: HPV-responsive T-cell expansion during chemoradiotherapy was linked to improved recurrence-free survival in HPV16-positive patients. HPV-specific T cells were functionally defined from only a couple of HPV16-positive patients. Non-HPV-specific T cells did not expand in tumors during treatment, whereas candidate HPV-specific clones and E7-related motifs did.

The CDR3 spans 16 residues. V trimming: 5 bases; J trimming: 5 bases; junction bases outside the gene matches: 11. CDR1 and CDR2 (germline): MGHDK, SYGVNS. Profiling relied on immunoSEQ multiplex PCR, and the TCRdb table lists in-frame clones only, not all of them. The repertoire holds 8,200 or so clones, with about 88% as singletons. The V call is TRBV25-1, the J call TRBJ1-4; TRBD1 aligns across 7 bases. The sample consisted of tumor tissue, taken from a patient who underwent chemoradiotherapy. The sequence was obtained from a human donor with HPV-associated anogenital cancer. This CDR3 is CASSKHQGGVNEKLFF. CDR3 DNA sequence: TGTGCCAGCAGTAAACACCAAGGGGGCGTAAATGAAAAACTGTTTTTT.